The 10 T cell receptor beta chains listed next were all sequenced from one sample in a study of blood T cell repertoires in COVID-19 (dated by TCRdb to 2018 to 2021). Libraries were constructed by the immunoSEQ multiplex PCR assay. Not all clones reach the TCRdb copy of this immuneACCESS table, which keeps in-frame sequences only. Checked studies attribute under half of the gap to unresolved V genes and leave the rest unexplained. The sample includes approximately 110,000 clones, with roughly 69% observed a single time. Approximately 6.2% of the sample lies in the top ten. Input material: peripheral blood. The receptors derive from an elderly man with acute or convalescent COVID-19.

This clone occurred a few times. This CDR3 is CASSPTGISNQPQHF. As DNA, the CDR3 is TGTGCCAGTAGTCCTACCGGGATTAGCAATCAGCCCCAGCATTTT. J is TRBJ1-5 and V is TRBV19; D is unclear. V lost 5 bases and J 0 bases, leaving 11 bases between the germline ends. Germline lookup yields CDR1 LNHDA and CDR2 SQIVND (reference sequence). There are 15 residues in the CDR3.

This clone was seen a single time. This sequence joins TRBV27 and TRBJ2-2; D is possibly TRBD2 (6 bases). The CDR3 spans 17 residues. Germline CDR1 MNHEY, CDR2 SMNVEV (reference sequence). V shed 6 bases and J shed 2 bases, with 19 bases lying between them. CDR3: CASRPSSRDSNTGELFF. CDR3 in DNA: TGTGCCAGCAGACCATCCTCCCGGGACTCCAACACCGGGGAGCTGTTTTTT.

This chain links TRBV5-1 with TRBJ2-1, with TRBD2 matching over 7 bases. Per germline, CDR1 SGHRS and CDR2 YFSETQ. With 1 base clipped from V and 6 bases from J, the junction kept 13 bases outside the gene matches. The CDR3 totals 17 residues. The CDR3 region is CASSLSSGQGFGNEQFF. CDR3 DNA sequence: TGCGCCAGCAGCTTGTCTAGCGGCCAAGGGTTCGGCAATGAGCAGTTCTTC.

V gene TRBV28 combines with J gene TRBJ2-5, with TRBD1 as a possible D gene (5 bases). CDR1 and CDR2 (germline): MDHEN, SYDVKM. The CDR3 is made up of 12 amino acids. With 3 bases removed from V and 4 bases from J, the gap between germline ends came to 6 bases. The DNA for the CDR3 is TGTGCCAGCAGTTTGCAGGGAGAGACCCAGTACTTC. The encoded protein is CASSLQGETQYF.

The chain employs TRBV12-3 or TRBV12-4 and TRBJ2-1, with 7 positions matching TRBD2. The CDR3 consists of 13 residues. V lost 1 base to trimming and J lost 9 bases; unmatched junction nucleotides: 3. The CDR3 nucleotides read TGTGCCAGCAGTTTAGGGCGGGAGCGTGAGCAGTTCTTC. Its protein is CASSLGREREQFF.

CDR3 sequence (DNA): TGCGCCAGCAGCTTAGGGACAGGGACCGCTCTAGCCAAAAACATTCAGTACTTC. Amino acids: CASSLGTGTALAKNIQYF. The V and J genes are TRBV5-1 and TRBJ2-4; 9 bases align to TRBD1. With V trimmed by 2 bases and J by 0 bases, 9 bases remained unmatched. In germline, CDR1 is SGHRS, CDR2 YFSETQ. The CDR3 length is 18 residues.

The chain has TRBV5-6 and TRBJ1-5, with D possibly being TRBD1 (5 bases). From germline, CDR1 is SGHDT and CDR2 YYEEEE. V lost 7 bases, J lost 5 bases, and 19 bases lay in between. The CDR3 is made up of 15 amino acids. CDR3 sequence reads: CASARGWEVDQPQHF. DNA for the CDR3: TGTGCCAGCGCAAGGGGCTGGGAGGTAGATCAGCCCCAGCATTTT.

The chain uses TRBV7-2 and TRBJ1-5; 7 bases agree with TRBD1. V shed 1 base, J shed 7 bases, and the junction held 7 bases outside the gene matches. The germline gives CDR1 SGHTA, CDR2 FQGNSA. This CDR3 has 15 residues. The CDR3: CASSLGAGGVQPQHF. CDR3 coding DNA: TGTGCCAGCAGCTTAGGGGCAGGGGGAGTACAGCCCCAGCATTTT.

This clone has a count of ten or more. This chain joins TRBV6-5 and TRBJ2-1; 8 nucleotides agree with TRBD2. CDR3 size: 13 residues. V was clipped by 10 bases and J by 3 bases; unmatched bases: 5. Germline-derived CDR1 and CDR2 are MNHEY and SVGAGI. The CDR3 region is CATLADNYNEQFF. DNA of the CDR3: TGTGCCACACTAGCGGACAACTACAATGAGCAGTTCTTC.

This clone was observed a few times. The chain links TRBV2 to TRBJ1-3; the D gene is possibly TRBD1 (6 bases). The V end was cut by 8 bases, the J end by 0 bases, with 11 bases between. The CDR3 loop spans 14 amino acids. CDR1 SNHLY and CDR2 FYNNEI come from the germline V gene. CDR3 loop: CASGTPSSGNTIYF. The CDR3 DNA is TGTGCCAGCGGGACACCGAGCTCTGGAAACACCATATATTTT.